Below, one T cell receptor (beta chain) is given with its context. What it binds is unknown. Mismatch with germline at one junction end may stem from a read error. The CDR3 consists of 10 residues. CDR1 and CDR2 from the germline V gene are SNHLY and FYNNEI. TCRdb analysed the 5' RACE reads with MiXCR anew, one entry per CDR3 protein. The table has some 190,000 distinct CDR3 sequences, about 15% seen once; the top ten hold 35% to 50%. This specimen belongs to a study of identical twins. Study results and limitations: Models underestimated how often monozygotic twins shared out-of-frame TCR alpha.

The data were also submitted as part of a second study, on T cells expressing NK-cell markers.

The origin of this receptor is a woman in her late teens or twenties in good health. What was sequenced was CD8+ T cells sorted from blood. The V and J genes are TRBV2 and TRBJ1-4; D remains ambiguous. The CDR3 coding sequence is TGTGCCAGCAGTGATGCCCAACTGATTTTT. Protein sequence: CASSDAQLIF.